Listed below are T cell receptor beta chains from one sample, sequenced in a study of tumor and adjacent non-tumor tissue in lung cancer. A single record per CDR3 protein comes from TCRdb applying MiXCR to the multiplex PCR reads. The repertoire consists of fewer than 150,000 distinct CDR3 sequences, with roughly 70% occurring once and the leading ten covering 18%. Sequencing input: lung tumor tissue. Every receptor here comes from a man aged 55 to 70 with small cell lung cancer. The CDR3 runs from the conserved cysteine through the conserved F or W. A D gene is named only where the DNA matches it firmly. Clone size is stated in some rows and not others, as once, few, many or a class when expanded.

D gene,clone size,V gene,J gene,CDR3 protein,CDR3 DNA
NA,NA,TRBV20-1,TRBJ2-4,CSARDPGRSTKNIQYF,TGCAGTGCTAGAGATCCCGGGCGGAGTACCAAAAACATTCAGTACTTC
NA,NA,TRBV6-1,TRBJ2-1,CARRRGLNNEQFF,TGTGCCCGCAGACGGGGCCTGAACAATGAGCAGTTCTTC
TRBD1,NA,TRBV6-5,TRBJ1-4,CASIYCRTGREKLFF,TGTGCCAGCATTTACTGTCGGACAGGGCGGGAAAAACTGTTTTTT
NA,few,TRBV6-1,TRBJ2-4,CAGSVQGSAKNIQYF,TGTGCCGGCAGTGTACAGGGAAGTGCCAAAAACATTCAGTACTTC
NA,NA,TRBV20-1,TRBJ1-6,CSASLGGGYNSPLHF,TGCAGTGCTAGTTTGGGAGGAGGTTATAACTCACCCCTCCACTTT
NA,NA,TRBV7-8,TRBJ2-3,CASSLAPPDDTQYF,TGTGCCAGCAGCTTGGCCCCCCCCGACGATACGCAGTATTTT
TRBD2,NA,TRBV11-2,TRBJ2-1,CTSTSESLAGYNDQFF,TGTACCAGCACCTCGGAATCGCTAGCGGGATACAATGACCAGTTCTTC
TRBD1,once,TRBV11-2,TRBJ1-2,CASSPNWTGDYGYTF,TGTGCCAGCAGCCCCAATTGGACAGGGGACTATGGCTACACCTTC
NA,NA,TRBV5-6,TRBJ2-5,CASRRGGSETQYF,TGTGCCAGCAGGAGGGGCGGCTCAGAGACCCAGTACTTC
NA,NA,TRBV28,TRBJ2-5,CASSYADEEQETQYF,TGTGCCAGCAGCTACGCGGACGAGGAACAAGAGACCCAGTACTTC
NA,NA,TRBV11-2,TRBJ1-5,CANSPLFDNTDTQHF,TGTGCCAACAGCCCGTTGTTTGACAACACAGATACGCAGCATTTT
NA,once,TRBV29-1,TRBJ2-1,CSVRPANEEFF,TGTAGCGTGCGGCCGGCCAATGAGGAGTTCTTC
NA,NA,TRBV11-2,TRBJ1-1,CASSVRAVDPEAFF,TGTGCCAGTAGCGTAAGGGCCGTGGACCCTGAAGCTTTCTTT
NA,once,TRBV13,TRBJ2-1,CASSPERLVRIDEQFF,TGTGCCAGCAGCCCAGAAAGGTTAGTGAGGATAGATGAGCAGTTCTTC
NA,NA,TRBV7-9,TRBJ1-5,CASSSAGAGRPQHF,TGTGCCAGCAGTTCTGCGGGGGCGGGGCGGCCCCAGCATTTT
NA,NA,TRBV4-1,TRBJ1-1,CASNQDLVVVYTEAFF,TGCGCCAGCAACCAAGATCTAGTGGTGGTGTACACTGAAGCTTTCTTT
NA,NA,TRBV11-2,TRBJ1-1,CASSLVWGLEAFF,TGTGCCAGTAGCTTAGTTTGGGGACTTGAAGCTTTCTTT
TRBD2,many,TRBV29-1,TRBJ2-3,CSGGLAGDTQYF,TGCAGCGGCGGACTAGCGGGAGATACGCAGTATTTT
NA,NA,TRBV10-2,TRBJ2-1,CASSGNHGDEQFF,TGCGCCAGCAGTGGGAATCACGGAGATGAGCAGTTCTTC
TRBD1,NA,TRBV11-2,TRBJ2-4,CVSSHRDRGNIQYF,TGTGTCAGCAGCCACCGGGACAGGGGAAACATTCAGTACTTC
NA,once,TRBV4-1,TRBJ2-5,CASGLDSVRETQYF,TGCGCCAGCGGCCTGGACAGTGTGAGGGAGACCCAGTACTTC
NA,NA,TRBV7-9,TRBJ1-1,CASSPTGTPGRGSFF,TGTGCCAGCAGCCCGACCGGAACGCCGGGGCGGGGTTCTTTCTTT
TRBD2,few,TRBV29-1,TRBJ2-3,CSAGTSGRGTDTQYF,TGCAGCGCCGGGACTAGCGGGAGGGGGACAGATACGCAGTATTTT
TRBD2,few,TRBV6-1,TRBJ2-2,CASSETRGRDTGELFF,TGTGCCAGCAGTGAAACCCGCGGGAGAGACACCGGGGAGCTGTTTTTT
NA,many,TRBV11-3,TRBJ2-1,CASSLDPGPYNEQFF,TGTGCCAGCAGCTTAGATCCTGGGCCCTACAATGAGCAGTTCTTC
NA,NA,TRBV11-2,TRBJ1-1,CDSNLVGRGTAAFF,TGTGACAGCAACTTAGTTGGGAGGGGTACAGCAGCTTTCTTT
NA,NA,TRBV10-3,TRBJ2-2,CAVRGAGRRDTGELLF,TGTGCCGTCCGTGGGGCAGGCAGAAGAGACACCGGGGAGCTGCTTTTT
NA,NA,TRBV30,TRBJ1-5,CAWSEGTLEYQPQHF,TGTGCCTGGAGTGAGGGGACACTCGAATATCAGCCCCAGCATTTT
TRBD2,few,TRBV12-3/TRBV12-4,TRBJ2-1,CTSSLLAGGRESNEQFF,TGTACCAGCAGTCTCCTAGCGGGAGGACGCGAATCTAATGAGCAGTTCTTC
NA,NA,TRBV6-1,TRBJ1-5,CASSEVWRQPQHF,TGTGCCAGCAGTGAAGTATGGAGACAGCCCCAGCATTTT
TRBD2,many,TRBV4-2,TRBJ2-1,CASSPHRTSGYNEQFF,TGTGCCAGCAGCCCCCACCGGACTAGCGGATACAATGAGCAGTTCTTC
NA,many,TRBV4-2,TRBJ2-7,CASSQPDREGDEQYF,TGTGCCAGCAGCCAACCCGACAGGGAGGGCGACGAGCAGTACTTC
NA,NA,TRBV11-1,TRBJ2-2,CASSLGGCEGTGELFF,TGTGCCAGCAGCTTAGGGGGATGCGAGGGGACCGGGGAGCTGTTTTTT
NA,NA,TRBV10-3,TRBJ2-1,CAIWAGATNNEQFF,TGTGCCATCTGGGCCGGGGCGACTAACAATGAACAGTTCTTC
NA,NA,TRBV6-6,TRBJ2-1,CASSQTGDHEQFF,TGTGCCAGCAGTCAGACAGGCGACCATGAGCAGTTCTTC
NA,NA,TRBV11-2,TRBJ2-3,CAISSYRRANTQYF,TGTGCCATCAGCTCTTACCGGAGAGCCAATACGCAGTATTTT
NA,NA,TRBV6-1,TRBJ1-5,CVSSEGGCSTDTQHF,TGTGTCAGCAGCGAGGGGGGGTGTAGCACAGATACGCAGCATTTT
TRBD1,NA,TRBV24-1,TRBJ1-6,CATSDTTGQGSGSYNSPLHF,TGTGCTACCAGTGATACTACTGGACAGGGGTCTGGGTCCTATAATTCACCCCTCCACTTT
NA,NA,TRBV18,TRBJ1-4,CASSQRSGEKLFF,TGTGCCAGCTCACAACGGTCGGGGGAAAAACTGTTTTTT
NA,NA,TRBV6-5,TRBJ2-7,CASCRVLGCEQYF,TGTGCCAGCTGCAGGGTCCTAGGCTGCGAGCAGTACTTC
TRBD1,many,TRBV29-1,TRBJ1-2,CSVRTGTGYTF,TGCAGCGTTAGGACAGGGACGGGCTACACCTTC
NA,many,TRBV11-2,TRBJ1-4,CASSFGGAGEKLFF,TGTGCCAGCAGCTTTGGGGGCGCGGGTGAAAAACTGTTTTTT
NA,NA,TRBV11-1,TRBJ2-5,CASSSGLGETQHF,TGTGCCAGCAGCTCAGGGTTGGGGGAGACCCAGCACTTC
NA,NA,TRBV11-3,TRBJ2-1,CANSAWMVGSEQFF,TGTGCCAACAGCGCCTGGATGGTGGGGAGTGAGCAGTTCTTC
TRBD2,NA,TRBV30,TRBJ2-1,CAWTTSEGGLVSYNEQFF,TGTGCCTGGACCACCTCCGAGGGAGGGTTAGTGTCCTACAATGAGCAGTTCTTC
NA,NA,TRBV12-3/TRBV12-4,TRBJ2-6,CASSLSVARGANVLTF,TGTGCCAGCAGTTTATCGGTGGCAAGGGGGGCCAACGTCCTGACTTTC
NA,NA,TRBV18,TRBJ2-5,CASSPVAVSETQYF,TGTGCCAGCTCACCAGTTGCGGTGTCAGAGACCCAGTACTTC
TRBD2,NA,TRBV6-5,TRBJ2-1,CASSPKREWPSRNSYNEHFF,TGTGCCAGCAGTCCAAAGCGGGAGTGGCCCTCCAGGAACTCCTACAATGAGCACTTCTTC
NA,NA,TRBV19,TRBJ2-4,CVSSMGWTNKNIQYF,TGTGTCAGTAGTATGGGATGGACCAATAAAAACATTCAGTACTTC
NA,NA,TRBV11-2,TRBJ2-1,CASSLSAIYNEQFF,TGTGCCAGCAGTTTATCCGCGATTTACAATGAGCAGTTCTTC
TRBD2,NA,TRBV6-5,TRBJ2-1,CASSPMREWPSRNSYNEQFF,TGCGCCAGCAGTCCAATGCGGGAGTGGCCTTCTAGGAACTCCTACAATGAGCAGTTCTTC
NA,NA,TRBV12-3/TRBV12-4,TRBJ2-3,CANSYGGTQYF,TGTGCCAACAGTTACGGTGGGACGCAGTATTTT
TRBD1,NA,TRBV5-4,TRBJ2-4,CASGLQGARGIQYF,TGTGCCAGCGGCTTACAGGGGGCGCGCGGCATTCAGTATTTC